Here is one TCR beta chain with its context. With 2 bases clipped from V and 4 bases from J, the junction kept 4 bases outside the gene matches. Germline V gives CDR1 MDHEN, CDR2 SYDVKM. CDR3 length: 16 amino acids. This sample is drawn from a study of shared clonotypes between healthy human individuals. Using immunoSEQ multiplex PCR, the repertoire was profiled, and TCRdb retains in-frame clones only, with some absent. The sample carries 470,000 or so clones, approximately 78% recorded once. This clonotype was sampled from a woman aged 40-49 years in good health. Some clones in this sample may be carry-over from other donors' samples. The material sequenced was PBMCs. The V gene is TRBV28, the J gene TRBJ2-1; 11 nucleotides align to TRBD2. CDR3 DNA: TGTGCCAGCAGTTTAATGGGACTAGCGGCATACAATGAGCAGTTCTTC. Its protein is CASSLMGLAAYNEQFF.